One sample yielded the 21 T cell receptor beta chains listed below, sequenced in a study of CD8+CD57+ T cells in acquired aplastic anemia. Individuals selected for sequencing had exhibited CD8+CD57+ cell expansion on flow cytometry. The use of genomic DNA as template underpinned the TCR beta VDJ and CDR3 profiling. MiXCR, applied by TCRdb to the reads, yields one record per CDR3 protein. The table has some 150,000 distinct CDR3 sequences, roughly 48% seen once. The sequencing input was sorted CD4+, CD8+, or CD8+CD57+ T cells (not recorded which) from PBMCs. All receptors derive from a human donor with aplastic anemia.

This clonotype was picked up many times. V and J are TRBV3-1 and TRBJ2-5; possible D gene TRBD1, 6 bases. CDR3 length: 14 amino acids. V dropped 4 bases and J dropped 2 bases, with 11 bases sitting between them. Per germline, CDR1 LGHDT and CDR2 YNNKEL (reference sequence). In nucleotides, the CDR3 is TGTGCCAGCAGCCCTCCGGGACAACAAGAGACCCAGTACTTC. Its translation: CASSPPGQQETQYF.

Only a few counts were recorded for this clonotype. A clone one base away is much larger, so this may be a read error. The chain combines TRBV20-1 with TRBJ2-1, with D hard to call. V dropped 6 bases and J dropped 9 bases, with 12 bases sitting between them. Per germline, CDR1 DFQATT and CDR2 SNEGSKA (reference sequence). This CDR3 comprises 11 residues. CDR3 sequence (DNA): TGCAGTGCCTCAGACTTATCTGAGCAGTTCTTC. Encoded protein: CSASDLSEQFF.

This chain connects TRBV7-2 to TRBJ2-2; tentatively, D is TRBD2 (5 bases). The V and J ends lost 0 bases and 4 bases respectively, with 9 bases between them. Per the germline V gene, CDR1 is SGHTA and CDR2 is FQGNSA. This CDR3 has 15 residues. CDR3: CASSLAAEVTGELFF. CDR3 DNA sequence: TGTGCCAGCAGCTTAGCGGCGGAGGTCACCGGGGAGCTGTTTTTT. The variable domain in full, with the rest retrieved from reference TRBV7-2 and TRBJ2-2, is GAGVSQSPSNKVTEKGKDVELRCDPISGHTALYWYRQSLGQGLEFLIYFQGNSAPDKSGLPSDRFSAERTGGSVSTLTIQRTQQEDSAVYLCASSLAAEVTGELFFGEGSRLTVL.

On this clonotype itself: Mismatch with germline at one junction end may stem from a read error. The V and J genes are TRBV4-2 and TRBJ1-2; tentatively, D is TRBD1 (6 bases). Germline values: CDR1 LGHNA, CDR2 YNFKEQ. There are 17 residues in the CDR3. CDR3 in amino acids: CTSSLENLAGARGGYTF. The CDR3, as DNA: TGTACCAGCAGCCTAGAAAACCTTGCAGGGGCGAGAGGAGGCTACACCTTC.

In nucleotides, the CDR3 is TGTGCCACCGGGGCAAGGGGCGGGCCTAATGAAAAACTGTTTTTT. Translating gives CATGARGGPNEKLFF. This chain connects TRBV19 to TRBJ1-4; TRBD1 might be the D (5 bases). The V gene's germline CDR1 is LNHDA and CDR2 SQIVND (reference sequence). This CDR3 region has 15 residues. Trimming cost V 10 bases and J 3 bases, with 18 bases left between them.

The genes are TRBV19 and TRBJ2-7; 10 bases align to TRBD2. V gave up 8 bases and J gave up 2 bases; unmatched junction bases: 6. This CDR3 comprises 14 residues. Per the germline V gene, CDR1 is LNHDA and CDR2 is SQIVND (reference sequence). The CDR3 DNA follows: TGTGCCAGTGGGAAAGCGGGGGGGCCCTACGAGCAGTACTTC. Amino acid sequence: CASGKAGGPYEQYF.

Only one count was recorded for this clonotype. The chain combines TRBV12-3 or TRBV12-4 with TRBJ2-7; the match to TRBD1 covers 8 bases. This CDR3 contains 15 residues. With V trimmed by 5 bases and J by 1 base, 7 bases remained unmatched. This CDR3 is CASSPDRGTSYEQYF. The CDR3 DNA reads TGTGCCAGCAGTCCCGACAGGGGTACTTCCTACGAGCAGTACTTC.

This clonotype was detected ten times or more. The CDR3 here is CASSRGKYQPQHF. CDR3 nucleotide sequence: TGTGCCAGTAGTCGGGGGAAGTATCAGCCCCAGCATTTT. The V gene is TRBV19, the J gene TRBJ1-5, with D perhaps matching TRBD1 (5 bases). V shed 5 bases and J shed 5 bases, with 10 bases lying between them. The germline gives CDR1 LNHDA, CDR2 SQIVND (reference sequence). CDR3 size: 13 residues.

The chain uses TRBV6-5 and TRBJ1-4; D remains ambiguous. This CDR3 is built from 17 residues. The V end lost 1 base, the J end lost 3 bases, and 15 bases lay between the germline ends. Germline V CDR1 and CDR2: MNHEY, SVGAGI. The CDR3 here is CASSYLSIGGSNEKLFF. DNA of the CDR3: TGTGCCAGCAGTTACTTGAGTATCGGAGGGTCTAATGAAAAACTGTTTTTT.

This clonotype was detected a few times. For the CDR3, the DNA is TGTGCCAGCAGCTCATACCCGGGACAGGGGGAATCACCCCTCCACTTT. It specifies CASSSYPGQGESPLHF. The chain has TRBV11-1 and TRBJ1-6, with TRBD1 identical over 11 bases. CDR3 length: 16 residues. V gave up 4 bases and J gave up 10 bases; unmatched junction bases: 9. Germline CDR1 SGHAT, CDR2 FQDESV (reference sequence).

Ten or more counts support this clonotype. The chain recombines TRBV9 with TRBJ1-2, with D possibly being TRBD1 (5 bases). Looked up from germline, CDR1 is SGDLS and CDR2 is YYNGEE. CDR3 length equals 13 residues. The V end lost 3 bases, the J end lost 5 bases, and 11 bases lay between the germline ends. CDR3 region: CASSAGGEYGYTF. DNA for the CDR3: TGTGCCAGCAGCGCGGGGGGGGAGTATGGCTACACCTTC.

Many counts were recorded for this clonotype. This chain joins TRBV6-1 and TRBJ2-2; D gene uncertain. CDR3 length: 17 amino acids. Germline V gene sequence: CDR1 MNHNS, CDR2 SASEGT. Trimming removed 1 base from V and 4 bases from J, with 16 bases in between. The CDR3 DNA reads as TGTGCCAGCAGTGAAGGGGAAACACGGATACTCACCGGGGAGCTGTTTTTT. Translated: CASSEGETRILTGELFF.

This chain links TRBV7-2 with TRBJ1-2; 7 nucleotides line up with TRBD1. The CDR3 is 14 amino acids. After removal of 5 bases from V and 2 bases from J, the junction contained 5 bases not matched to a gene. From germline, CDR1 is SGHTA and CDR2 FQGNSA. Here the CDR3 DNA reads TGTGCCAGCAGCGGGTGGGACAGCAACTATGGCTACACCTTC. Protein product: CASSGWDSNYGYTF. The entire variable domain, with the rest obtained from reference TRBV7-2 and TRBJ1-2, is as follows: GAGVSQSPSNKVTEKGKDVELRCDPISGHTALYWYRQSLGQGLEFLIYFQGNSAPDKSGLPSDRFSAERTGGSVSTLTIQRTQQEDSAVYLCASSGWDSNYGYTFGSGTRLTVV.

This clonotype was seen repeatedly, ten times or more. This sequence joins TRBV28 and TRBJ1-5; 9 bases agree with TRBD1. J was trimmed by 0 bases and V by 6 bases; bases with no gene match: 6. From germline, CDR1 is MDHEN and CDR2 SYDVKM. CDR3 length equals 16 residues. The CDR3 DNA reads TGTGCCAGCAGCCCACCGGGACAGGGTAGCAATCAGCCCCAGCATTTT. This codes for CASSPPGQGSNQPQHF.

The rearrangement links TRBV10-3 to TRBJ2-2, with a possible D match to TRBD2 (5 bases). Trimming pared 8 bases from V and 0 bases from J, leaving 13 bases between. This CDR3 comprises 15 residues. Germline CDR1 ENHRY, CDR2 SYGVKD. CDR3 sequence reads: CAIPKRIANTGELFF. CDR3 nucleotide sequence: TGTGCCATCCCGAAGCGGATCGCGAACACCGGGGAGCTGTTTTTT.

The rearrangement links TRBV15 to TRBJ2-1; 10 nucleotides match TRBD2. J was trimmed by 4 bases and V by 5 bases; bases with no gene match: 8. The germline V gene has CDR1 LNHNV and CDR2 YYDKDF (reference sequence). The CDR3 extends over 16 amino acids. CDR3 residues: CATSAPSGSRYNEQFF. CDR3 DNA: TGTGCCACCAGCGCCCCTAGCGGGAGTAGGTACAATGAGCAGTTCTTC.

The count of this clonotype is one. The rearrangement links TRBV6-1 to TRBJ1-2; maybe TRBD1 (5 bases). Per germline, CDR1 MNHNS and CDR2 SASEGT. The CDR3 extends over 15 amino acids. The V and J ends lost 7 bases and 4 bases respectively, with 19 bases between them. The CDR3 nucleotides are TGTGCCAGCACGGCAGGGTATTCGGAGAGCTATGGCTACACCTTC. This translates into CASTAGYSESYGYTF.

The genes are TRBV28 and TRBJ1-2, with a possible D match to TRBD1 (6 bases). Deletions cut 8 bases from V and 4 bases from J, with 14 bases between. The CDR3 sequence is 13 residues long. Germline CDR1 reads MDHEN; CDR2 reads SYDVKM. The DNA of the CDR3 is TGTGCCAGCGTCTGGGGGGGGGCCTATGGCTACACCTTC. Its translation is CASVWGGAYGYTF.

Of note for this clonotype: This may stem from a read error, because a much larger clone lies one nucleotide away. The V call is TRBV6-1, the J call TRBJ1-5; D remains unclear. Germline CDR1 MNHNS, CDR2 SASEGT. CDR3 length: 14 amino acids. The germline V and J ends were trimmed by 6 bases and 3 bases, with 12 bases remaining between them. CDR3 bases: TGTGCCAGCAGCCCGACCTTCGACAATCAGCCCCAGCATTTT. Translating gives CASSPTFDNQPQHF.

This clonotype turned up a few times. The chain couples TRBV6-1 to TRBJ2-1; TRBD2 matches 13 bases. This CDR3 is 17 amino acids long. Per germline, CDR1 MNHNS and CDR2 SASEGT. The trim removed 5 bases at V and 5 bases at J, leaving 9 bases unmatched. The CDR3 coding sequence is TGTGCCAGCAGTCCCCTAGAAGGGACTAGCGGGGACAATGAGCAGTTCTTC. Translated: CASSPLEGTSGDNEQFF.

The chain employs TRBV3-1 and TRBJ1-5; maybe TRBD1 (5 bases). Germline values: CDR1 LGHDT, CDR2 YNNKEL (reference sequence). This CDR3 has 14 residues. Trimming removed 1 base at V and 6 bases at J, with 10 bases between. CDR3 bases: TGTGCCAGCAGCCAAGGACAGTATCGTCAGCCCCAGCATTTT. Protein: CASSQGQYRQPQHF.